This T cell receptor beta chain is drawn from a study of OX40 agonist ivuxolimab in advanced cancers. The CDR3 has 15 amino acids. Germline V gene sequence: CDR1 MNHEY, CDR2 SVGAGI. Trimming took 0 bases from V and 13 from J, leaving 16 bases between them. Sequencing used immunoSEQ multiplex PCR; TCRdb keeps in-frame clones, though not all of them. The sample contains roughly 57,000 clones, around 84% of which appear only once. The sequence was obtained from an adult with an advanced solid tumor such as melanoma, head and neck, liver or kidney cancer. This specimen was CD4+ or CD8+ T cells sorted from blood, taken in a trial of the OX40 agonist ivuxolimab. The chain combines TRBV6-5 with TRBJ1-6, with D unclear. The CDR3 DNA reads as TGTGCCAGCAGTTACTCGAACATGCCTTGGGCCCCCCTCCACTTT. Amino acid sequence: CASSYSNMPWAPLHF.